The next 8 T cell receptor beta chains were all read from a single sample in a study of cytomegalovirus exposure and HLA in healthy donors (TCRdb year 2017). Libraries were constructed by the immunoSEQ multiplex PCR assay. TCRdb holds this immuneACCESS table with in-frame rearrangements only. Some clones are missing; in checked studies, unresolved V genes explain under half, and the rest has no known cause. This sample comprises a few hundred thousand clones, around 87% of them detected only once. Over 0.85% of the sample rests with the top ten. Sequencing used PBMCs. The origin of the receptors is a woman in her late teens or twenties in good health and CMV-seronegative.

The chain recombines TRBV5-1 with TRBJ2-1; 9 nucleotides line up with TRBD1. The germline V gene encodes CDR1 SGHRS and CDR2 YFSETQ. The CDR3 runs to 15 residues. V shed 4 bases and J 4 bases; nucleotides not matched to a gene: 6. CDR3 residues: CASSVTGGSYNEQFF. The CDR3 bases are TGCGCCAGCAGCGTAACAGGGGGCTCTTACAATGAGCAGTTCTTC. Full variable domain (outside the CDR3, taken from reference TRBV5-1 and TRBJ2-1): KAGVTQTPRYLIKTRGQQVTLSCSPISGHRSVSWYQQTPGQGLQFLFEYFSETQRNKGNFPGRFSGRQFSNSRSEMNVSTLELGDSALYLCASSVTGGSYNEQFFGPGTRLTVL.

The chain joins TRBV5-1 to TRBJ1-4, with D possibly being TRBD1 (6 bases). The CDR3 consists of 14 residues. Germline V gene data show CDR1 as SGHRS and CDR2 as YFSETQ. V was cut by 4 bases and J by 8 bases, with 15 bases left in between. For the CDR3, the DNA is TGCGCCAGCAGCCCGGGACAATCGGACGAAAAACTGTTTTTT. The encoded protein is CASSPGQSDEKLFF.

This sequence joins TRBV5-1 and TRBJ2-5, with D perhaps matching TRBD1 (6 bases). The CDR3 consists of 15 residues. The V gene's germline CDR1 is SGHRS and CDR2 YFSETQ. V lost 5 bases to trimming and J lost 4 bases, with 18 bases between them. The chain's CDR3 is CASRTHRATIETQYF. DNA for the CDR3: TGCGCCAGCAGGACCCACAGGGCCACCATAGAGACCCAGTACTTC. The complete variable domain, with remaining parts taken from reference TRBV5-1 and TRBJ2-5, reads KAGVTQTPRYLIKTRGQQVTLSCSPISGHRSVSWYQQTPGQGLQFLFEYFSETQRNKGNFPGRFSGRQFSNSRSEMNVSTLELGDSALYLCASRTHRATIETQYFGPGTRLLVL.

A single count supports this clone. V is TRBV7-2 and J is TRBJ2-1; 13 bases agree with TRBD2. Germline V gene lookup returns CDR1 SGHTA and CDR2 FQGNSA. There are 15 residues in the CDR3. With V trimmed by 2 bases and J by 6 bases, 1 base remained unmatched. The DNA of the CDR3 is TGTGCCAGCAGCTTAACTAGCGGGAGGGGCAATGAGCAGTTCTTC. Residues: CASSLTSGRGNEQFF. Based on the CDR3 plus reference TRBV7-2 and TRBJ2-1, the full variable domain is GAGVSQSPSNKVTEKGKDVELRCDPISGHTALYWYRQSLGQGLEFLIYFQGNSAPDKSGLPSDRFSAERTGGSVSTLTIQRTQQEDSAVYLCASSLTSGRGNEQFFGPGTRLTVL.

The rearrangement uses TRBV4-1 and TRBJ2-7; a possible D gene is TRBD2 (6 bases). In germline, CDR1 is MGHRA, CDR2 YSYEKL. This CDR3 has 17 residues. V gave up 0 bases and J gave up 2 bases, with 17 bases separating them. For the CDR3, the DNA is TGCGCCAGCAGCCAAGAGGGCCTGGGGGGAAGGCCCTACGAGCAGTACTTC. This translates into CASSQEGLGGRPYEQYF.

V is TRBV28 and J is TRBJ1-2; D might be TRBD1 (6 bases). The CDR3 contains 18 residues. Between the trimmed V and J ends, which lost 5 bases and 0 bases, there was a span of 22 bases. Per the germline V gene, CDR1 is MDHEN and CDR2 is SYDVKM. The CDR3 spells CASSLTSRDTLSNYGYTF. The DNA of the CDR3 is TGTGCCAGCAGTCTCACATCTCGGGACACACTATCTAACTATGGCTACACCTTC.

The rearrangement joins TRBV5-6 to TRBJ2-7; 10 bases agree with TRBD1. Germline lookup yields CDR1 SGHDT and CDR2 YYEEEE. The V gene end was trimmed by 4 bases and the J gene end by 4 bases; junction bases not matched to a gene: 14. This CDR3 contains 17 residues. This chain's CDR3 is CASSNPETGGIWYEQYF. The CDR3 nucleotides are TGTGCCAGCAGCAACCCCGAGACAGGGGGCATCTGGTACGAGCAGTACTTC.

The chain carries TRBV20-1 and TRBJ2-1; D is unresolved. Trimming left V 3 bases short and J 6 bases short, with 6 bases between. Per the germline V gene, CDR1 is DFQATT and CDR2 is SNEGSKA (reference sequence). CDR3 length equals 11 residues. The CDR3 is CSARMSNEQFF. As DNA, the CDR3 is TGCAGTGCTAGGATGAGCAATGAGCAGTTCTTC.